This T cell receptor (beta chain) was captured by sequencing in a study of T cell changes during pregnancy in multiple sclerosis. Only in-frame clones appear in the TCRdb table, and some are missing; sequencing was by immunoSEQ multiplex PCR. The repertoire holds 99,000 or so clones, with roughly 92% as singletons. The CDR3 length is 13 residues. Trimming left V 0 bases short and J 6 bases short, with 8 bases between. Germline V lookup: CDR1 MNHNY, CDR2 SVGAGI (reference sequence). The genes are TRBV6-6 and TRBJ1-2; D ambiguous. The sequence came from a female donor with multiple sclerosis, enrolled in a pregnancy study. The input for sequencing was peripheral blood, taken after pregnancy. CDR3 protein: CASSYSKGDGYTF. The CDR3 DNA follows: TGTGCCAGCAGTTACTCGAAGGGAGATGGCTACACCTTC.